This T cell receptor beta chain appears in the sequencing data of a study of blood T cell repertoires in COVID-19. Original processing methods: Nucleated cell number was recorded as an estimate derived from reference gene primer amplification. The table came from immunoSEQ multiplex PCR; TCRdb's copy has only in-frame clones and leaves some out. D and trimming come from the DNA, and the V and J calls and clone size come from that table. The sample records about 150,000 clones, 79% being singletons. Germline-derived CDR1 and CDR2 are SGHNT and YYREEE (reference sequence). Trimming shortened V by 1 base and J by 6 bases, and 6 bases separated the two germline ends. This CDR3 is 12 amino acids long.

This receptor was obtained from a man in his forties or fifties with active or convalescent COVID-19. Sequenced: peripheral blood. The chain couples TRBV5-4 to TRBJ2-3; no definite D call. The CDR3 loop is CASSLFSDTQYF. The CDR3 bases are TGTGCCAGCAGCTTGTTTTCTGATACGCAGTATTTT. The full variable domain, rest sourced from reference TRBV5-4 and TRBJ2-3, is ETGVTQSPTHLIKTRGQQVTLRCSSQSGHNTVSWYQQALGQGPQFIFQYYREEENGRGNFPPRFSGLQFPNYSSELNVNALELDDSALYLCASSLFSDTQYFGPGTRLTVL.